The source of this TCR beta chain is a study of neoadjuvant anti-PD-1 for oral cavity cancer. Profiling relied on immunoSEQ multiplex PCR, and the TCRdb table lists in-frame clones only, not all of them. The sample lists around 9,100 clones, around 60% occurring once. The CDR3 is 17 residues long. Germline trimming cut 4 bases from V and 2 bases from J; bases unmatched to any gene: 6. The germline gives CDR1 MNHNS, CDR2 SASEGT. The time point was: after neoadjuvant nivolumab, at surgical resection. This receptor was obtained from a person aged 35-79 years with oral cavity squamous cell carcinoma. The source material was PBMCs, sampled after nivolumab (anti-PD-1) treatment. The chain employs TRBV6-1 and TRBJ1-6, with 9 bases aligning to TRBD1. CDR3 in amino acids: CASSGDRGITYNSPLHF. The DNA for the CDR3 is TGTGCCAGCAGTGGCGACAGGGGGATCACCTATAATTCACCCCTCCACTTT.